One and the same sample provided the 12 T cell receptor beta chains below, sequenced in a study of blood T cell repertoires in COVID-19. Some clones are missing from TCRdb's copy, which holds only in-frame ones; the method was immunoSEQ multiplex PCR. Of 95,000 to 150,000 clones listed, around 89% are singletons. Material: peripheral blood. These receptors all come from an older man with active or convalescent COVID-19.

The rearrangement links TRBV5-4 to TRBJ2-5; D perhaps matches TRBD1 (5 bases). Per the germline V gene, CDR1 is SGHNT and CDR2 is YYREEE (reference sequence). This CDR3 comprises 14 residues. The V end lost 1 base, the J end lost 1 base, and 8 bases lay between the germline ends. CDR3 amino acids: CASSLHTGQETQYF. CDR3 coding DNA: TGTGCCAGCAGCTTGCACACAGGCCAAGAGACCCAGTACTTC.

The genes are TRBV28 and TRBJ1-1; 8 positions match TRBD1. J gave up 3 bases and V 5 bases, and 5 bases lay outside the gene matches. Germline lookup yields CDR1 MDHEN and CDR2 SYDVKM. CDR3 length equals 14 residues. Here the CDR3 DNA reads TGTGCCAGCAGTAGTACAGGGGGTTACACTGAAGCTTTCTTT. Translated, it gives CASSSTGGYTEAFF.

The chain combines TRBV3-1 (or the pseudogene TRBV3-2) with TRBJ2-5; the match to TRBD2 covers 9 bases. CDR1 LGHDT and CDR2 YNNKEL come from the germline V gene (reference sequence). This CDR3 has 15 residues. V was clipped by 3 bases and J by 9 bases; unmatched bases: 11. CDR3 bases: TGTGCCAGCAGCCAGGTTAGCGGGAGCCCCAGGGCCCAGTACTTC. This translates into CASSQVSGSPRAQYF.

V usage is TRBV10-2 and J usage is TRBJ2-1; 7 bases agree with TRBD1. The CDR3 covers 12 residues. Germline V gene data show CDR1 as WSHSY and CDR2 as SAAADI. Trimming removed 9 bases from V and 5 bases from J; junction bases left unmatched: 4. The CDR3 protein is CASEGTDNEQFF. The CDR3 bases are TGCGCCAGTGAGGGGACAGACAATGAGCAGTTCTTC.

The CDR3 is CASSDSSVGSGNTIYF. CDR3 DNA sequence: TGTGCCAGCAGCGACAGCTCCGTGGGCTCTGGAAACACCATATATTTT. The chain couples TRBV28 to TRBJ1-3; D is perhaps TRBD1 (5 bases). The CDR3 consists of 16 residues. Germline V gene data show CDR1 as MDHEN and CDR2 as SYDVKM. V gave up 6 bases and J gave up 0 bases, with 15 bases separating them.

This sequence joins TRBV13 and TRBJ2-7; TRBD2 is a possible D gene (6 bases). V lost 2 bases and J lost 3, with 11 bases in between. Germline CDR1 and CDR2: PRHDT and FYEKMQ (reference sequence). The CDR3 is 14 residues long. The CDR3 bases are TGTGCCAGCAGCTTACGCGGGGAGCTCTACGAGCAGTACTTC. This codes for CASSLRGELYEQYF.

The rearrangement uses TRBV19 and TRBJ2-7, with D possibly TRBD1 on 5 matching bases. The CDR3 spans 15 residues. The V end lost 3 bases, the J end lost 0 bases, and 12 bases lay between the germline ends. Germline CDR1 LNHDA, CDR2 SQIVND (reference sequence). CDR3 loop: CASSIRTFSSYEQYF. The DNA for the CDR3 is TGTGCCAGTAGTATCCGGACATTTAGCTCCTACGAGCAGTACTTC.

The chain is built from TRBV19 and TRBJ1-4; TRBD1 might be the D (6 bases). The germline gives CDR1 LNHDA, CDR2 SQIVND (reference sequence). V lost 5 bases and J lost 0, with 16 bases in between. The CDR3 is 17 amino acids. The CDR3 bases are TGTGCCAGTAGTCTACGGGACATAGGGTCAACTAATGAAAAACTGTTTTTT. Its protein product is CASSLRDIGSTNEKLFF.

This rearrangement joins TRBV7-9 to TRBJ1-2; D possibly corresponds to TRBD1 (6 bases). Looked up from germline, CDR1 is SEHNR and CDR2 is FQNEAQ (reference sequence). V was shortened by 5 bases and J by 7 bases, with 11 bases between the two germline ends. CDR3 length: 12 residues. The CDR3 is CASSPDSSGYTF. DNA of the CDR3: TGTGCCAGCAGCCCGGACAGTTCTGGCTACACCTTC.

The chain employs TRBV28 and TRBJ1-1, with a weak D call TRBD1 (5 bases). V dropped 6 bases and J dropped 4 bases, with 15 bases sitting between them. Germline V CDR1 and CDR2: MDHEN, SYDVKM. This CDR3 has 14 residues. The CDR3 DNA reads TGTGCCAGCAGCCGACACCAGGGAGGCACTGAAGCTTTCTTT. Translated: CASSRHQGGTEAFF.

The rearrangement uses TRBV23-1 and TRBJ1-2; 9 bases are shared with TRBD1. Being an ORF, TRBV23-1 has a function that is uncertain. This CDR3 is built from 14 residues. Trimming took 9 bases from V and 7 from J; bases not matched to a gene: 12. The CDR3 sequence: CASREGQGRSGYTF. In nucleotides, the CDR3 is TGCGCCAGTAGGGAGGGACAGGGAAGAAGTGGCTACACCTTC.

This clone was observed a few times. V gene TRBV5-1 combines with J gene TRBJ2-3, with 13 bases aligning to TRBD2. V dropped 4 bases and J dropped 3; count of bases not matched to a gene: 2. The CDR3 sequence is 15 residues long. CDR1 is SGHRS, CDR2 YFSETQ, per germline. The CDR3 reads CASSPGLAGTDTQYF. The CDR3 region has the DNA TGCGCCAGCAGCCCGGGACTAGCGGGAACAGATACGCAGTATTTT.